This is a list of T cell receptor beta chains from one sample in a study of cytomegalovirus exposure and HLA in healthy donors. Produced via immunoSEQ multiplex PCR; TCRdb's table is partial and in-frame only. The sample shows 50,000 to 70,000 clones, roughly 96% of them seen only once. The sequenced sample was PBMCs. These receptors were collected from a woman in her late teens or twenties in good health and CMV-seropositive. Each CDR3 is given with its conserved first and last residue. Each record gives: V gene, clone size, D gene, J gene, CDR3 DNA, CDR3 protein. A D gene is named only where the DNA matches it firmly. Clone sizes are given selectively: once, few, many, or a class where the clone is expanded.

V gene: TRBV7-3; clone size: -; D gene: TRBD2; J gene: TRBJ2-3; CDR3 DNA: TGTGCCAGCAGCTTAGGACTAGCGTCGGATACGCAGTATTTT; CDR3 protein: CASSLGLASDTQYF
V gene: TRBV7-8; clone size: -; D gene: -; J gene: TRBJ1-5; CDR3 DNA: TGTGCCAGCAGCTTAAACAGGGAAAATCAGCCCCAGCATTTT; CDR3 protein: CASSLNRENQPQHF
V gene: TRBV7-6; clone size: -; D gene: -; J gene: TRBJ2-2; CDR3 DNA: TGTGCCAGCAGCTTATCCACAGCGAACACCGGGGAGCTGTTTTTT; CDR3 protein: CASSLSTANTGELFF
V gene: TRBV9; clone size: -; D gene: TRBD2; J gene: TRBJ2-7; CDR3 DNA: TGTGCCAGCAGCGCCCAGGGACTAGCGGACTACGAGCAGTACTTC; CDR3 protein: CASSAQGLADYEQYF
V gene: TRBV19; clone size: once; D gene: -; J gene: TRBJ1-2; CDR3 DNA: TGTGCCAGTAGTATCGGGAACGCTAACTATGGCTACACCTTC; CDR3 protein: CASSIGNANYGYTF
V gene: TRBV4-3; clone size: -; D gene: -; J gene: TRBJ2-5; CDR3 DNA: TGCGCCAGCAGCCAGGCCTCCCGGACTGGATCAGAGACCCAGTACTTC; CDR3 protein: CASSQASRTGSETQYF
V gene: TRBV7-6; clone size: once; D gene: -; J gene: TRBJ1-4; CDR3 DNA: TGTGCCAGCAGCTTACGCAGGGAGGATGAAAAACTGTTTTTT; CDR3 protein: CASSLRREDEKLFF
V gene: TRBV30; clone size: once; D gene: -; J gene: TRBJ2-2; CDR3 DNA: TGTGCCTGTCCTTACAACGATCCGAACACCGGGGAGCTGTTTTTT; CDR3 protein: CACPYNDPNTGELFF
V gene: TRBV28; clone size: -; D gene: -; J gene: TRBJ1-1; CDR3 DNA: TGTGCCAGCACCTGGAGAACAGGGCGAACTGAAGCTTTCTTT; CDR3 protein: CASTWRTGRTEAFF
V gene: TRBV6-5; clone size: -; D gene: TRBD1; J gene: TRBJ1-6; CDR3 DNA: TGTGCCAGCAGCTTCAATCGGGACAGGTATTCACCCCTCCACTTT; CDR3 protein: CASSFNRDRYSPLHF
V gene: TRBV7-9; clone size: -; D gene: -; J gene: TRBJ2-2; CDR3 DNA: TGTGCCAGCAGCTTACGTGGGGAGCTGTTTTTT; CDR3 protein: CASSLRGELFF
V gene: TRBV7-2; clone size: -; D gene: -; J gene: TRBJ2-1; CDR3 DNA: TGTGCCAGCAGCTTAGACTACGGTGAGCAGTTCTTC; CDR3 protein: CASSLDYGEQFF
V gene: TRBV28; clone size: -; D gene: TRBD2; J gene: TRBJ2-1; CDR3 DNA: TGTGCCAGCAGCCTTAGCGGGAGCTCCTACAATGAGCAGTTCTTC; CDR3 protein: CASSLSGSSYNEQFF
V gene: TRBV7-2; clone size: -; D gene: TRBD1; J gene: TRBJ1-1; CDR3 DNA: TGTGCCAGCAGCTGGACAGGACGCACTGAAGCTTTCTTT; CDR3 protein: CASSWTGRTEAFF
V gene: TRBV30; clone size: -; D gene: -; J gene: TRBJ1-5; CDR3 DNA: TGTGCCTGGAGTGCGACAGAAAATCAGCCCCAGCATTTT; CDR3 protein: CAWSATENQPQHF
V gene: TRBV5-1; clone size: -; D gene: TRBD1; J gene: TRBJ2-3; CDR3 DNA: TGCGCCAGCAGGACAGGGGGCACAGATACGCAGTATTTT; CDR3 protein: CASRTGGTDTQYF
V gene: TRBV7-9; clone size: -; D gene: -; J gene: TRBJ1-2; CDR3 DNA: TGTGCCAGCAGCTCGGACAGTCTCTATGGCTACACCTTC; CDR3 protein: CASSSDSLYGYTF
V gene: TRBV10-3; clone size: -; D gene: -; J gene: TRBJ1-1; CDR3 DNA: TGTGCCATCAGTGAGTCTGTCCCGAGCACTGAAGCTTTCTTT; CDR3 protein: CAISESVPSTEAFF
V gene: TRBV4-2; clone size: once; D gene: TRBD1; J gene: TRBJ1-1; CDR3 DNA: TGTGCCAGCAGCCAAGAAGGGACAGACCCTGAAGCTTTCTTT; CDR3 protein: CASSQEGTDPEAFF
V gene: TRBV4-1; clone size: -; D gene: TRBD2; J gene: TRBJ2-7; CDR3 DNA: TGCGCCAGCAGCCAAGGAGTCAAGCGGGGGTACTACGAGCAGTACTTC; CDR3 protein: CASSQGVKRGYYEQYF
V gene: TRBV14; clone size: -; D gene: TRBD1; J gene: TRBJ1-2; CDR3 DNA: TGTGCCAGCAGCCCCGGGACAGGGGGAGGCTACACCTTC; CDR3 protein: CASSPGTGGGYTF
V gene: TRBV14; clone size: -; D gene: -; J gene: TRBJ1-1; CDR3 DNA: TGTGCCAGCAGCCTACAGGGACCCATGAACACTGAAGCTTTCTTT; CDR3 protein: CASSLQGPMNTEAFF
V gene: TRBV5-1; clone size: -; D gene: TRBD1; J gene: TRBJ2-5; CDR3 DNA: TGCGCCAGCAGCCCTAGGGACAGGGGAGAGGAGACCCAGTACTTC; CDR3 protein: CASSPRDRGEETQYF
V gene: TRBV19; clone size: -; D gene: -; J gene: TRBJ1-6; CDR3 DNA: TGTGCCAGTAGGTCCCCGAGCGCATATAATTCACCCCTCCACTTT; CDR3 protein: CASRSPSAYNSPLHF
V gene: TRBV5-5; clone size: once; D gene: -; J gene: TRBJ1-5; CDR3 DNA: TGTGCCAGCAGCTTGAGCTGGGGGCTTGGTAGCAATCAGCCCCAGCATTTT; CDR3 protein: CASSLSWGLGSNQPQHF
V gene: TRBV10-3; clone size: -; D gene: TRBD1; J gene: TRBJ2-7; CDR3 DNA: TGTGCCATCAGCGGAGGACAGGGGCTAACCTACGAGCAGTACTTC; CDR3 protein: CAISGGQGLTYEQYF
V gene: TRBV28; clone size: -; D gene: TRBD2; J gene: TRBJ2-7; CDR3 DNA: TGTGCCAGCAGAACCGGGACTAGCCGACACGAGCAGTACTTC; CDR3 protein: CASRTGTSRHEQYF
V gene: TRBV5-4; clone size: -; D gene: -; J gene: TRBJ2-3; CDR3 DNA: TGTGCCAGCAGCTTGGACTGGAGTATTCAACTACGCACAGATACGCAGTATTTT; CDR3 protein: CASSLDWSIQLRTDTQYF
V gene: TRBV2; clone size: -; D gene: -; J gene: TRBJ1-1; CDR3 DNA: TGTGCCAGCAGGTGGCGGGGAGCTTTCTTT; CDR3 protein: CASRWRGAFF
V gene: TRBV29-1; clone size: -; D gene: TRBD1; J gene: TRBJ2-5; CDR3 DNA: TGCAGCGTTGACCCGAGACAGGGAAGGAGGGAGACCCAGTACTTC; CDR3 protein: CSVDPRQGRRETQYF
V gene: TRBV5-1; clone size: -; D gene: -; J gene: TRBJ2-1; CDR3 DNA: TGCGCCAGCAGCCGGGTAGCGAGCCGCAACGGTGGTGAGCAGTTCTTC; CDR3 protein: CASSRVASRNGGEQFF
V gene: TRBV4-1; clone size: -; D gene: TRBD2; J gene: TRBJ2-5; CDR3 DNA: TGCGCCAGCAGCCCGCGGGAGGACGGTAAGACCCAGTACTTC; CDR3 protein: CASSPREDGKTQYF
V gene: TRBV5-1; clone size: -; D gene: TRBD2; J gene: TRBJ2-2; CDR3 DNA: TGCGCCAGCAGCTCCTTAGCGGGAGCCACCGGGGAGCTGTTTTTT; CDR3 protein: CASSSLAGATGELFF
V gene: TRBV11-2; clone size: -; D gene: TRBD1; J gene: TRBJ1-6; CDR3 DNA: TGTGCCAGCAGCTTAGTACAGGGGAATTCACCCCTCCACTTT; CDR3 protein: CASSLVQGNSPLHF
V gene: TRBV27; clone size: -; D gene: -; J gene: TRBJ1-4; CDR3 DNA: TGTGCCAGTGGACTCCTGGCCAGAAGAGGTGAAAAACTGTTTTTT; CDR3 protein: CASGLLARRGEKLFF
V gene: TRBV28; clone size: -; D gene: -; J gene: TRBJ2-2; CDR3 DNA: TGTGCCAGCAGTTTATTAGGAGGGACCACCGGGGAGCTGTTTTTT; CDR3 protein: CASSLLGGTTGELFF
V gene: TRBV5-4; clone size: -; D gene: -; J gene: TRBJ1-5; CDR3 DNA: TGTGCCAGCAGCTTGGACGGGTACAATCAGCCCCAGCATTTT; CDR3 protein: CASSLDGYNQPQHF
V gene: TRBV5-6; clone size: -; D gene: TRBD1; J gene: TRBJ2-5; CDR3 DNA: TGTGCCAGCAGCTGGACAGGGTTAGAAGAGACCCAGTACTTC; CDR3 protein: CASSWTGLEETQYF
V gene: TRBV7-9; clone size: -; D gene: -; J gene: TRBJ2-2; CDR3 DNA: TGTGCCAGCCCCTTGGGAAGGACAGAAATAAACACCGGGGAGCTGTTTTTT; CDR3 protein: CASPLGRTEINTGELFF
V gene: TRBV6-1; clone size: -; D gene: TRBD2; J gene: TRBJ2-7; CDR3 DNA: TGTGCCAGCAGTGAAGCGCTGGCTAGCGGGCAATACGAGCAGTACTTC; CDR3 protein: CASSEALASGQYEQYF
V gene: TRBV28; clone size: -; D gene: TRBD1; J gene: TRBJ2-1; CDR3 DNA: TGTGCCAGCAGTCCTCGGACAGGGATTAACAATGAGCAGTTCTTC; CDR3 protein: CASSPRTGINNEQFF
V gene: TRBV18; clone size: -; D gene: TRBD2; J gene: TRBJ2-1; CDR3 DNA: TGTGCCAGCTCCCCACGGGAGGTTGAGCAGTTCTTC; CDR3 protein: CASSPREVEQFF
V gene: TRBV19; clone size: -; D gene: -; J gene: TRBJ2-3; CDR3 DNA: TGTGCCAGTAGGGGTCCGGGGTTGAGCACAGATACGCAGTATTTT; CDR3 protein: CASRGPGLSTDTQYF
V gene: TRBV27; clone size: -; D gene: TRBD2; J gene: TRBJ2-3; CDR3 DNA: TGTGCCAGCAGTTTTATTCAGCGGGGGGGGCCCACAGATACGCAGTATTTT; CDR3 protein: CASSFIQRGGPTDTQYF
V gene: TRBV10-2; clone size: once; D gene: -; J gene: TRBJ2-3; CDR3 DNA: TGCGCCAGCAGTGAGATCCCAAGCGGCACAGATACGCAGTATTTT; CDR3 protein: CASSEIPSGTDTQYF
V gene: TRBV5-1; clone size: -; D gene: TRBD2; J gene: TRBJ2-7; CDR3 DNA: TGCGCCAGCAGCTGGACTAGCGCCTACGAGCAGTACTTC; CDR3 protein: CASSWTSAYEQYF
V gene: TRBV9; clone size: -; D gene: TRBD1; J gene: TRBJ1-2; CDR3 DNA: TGTGCCAGCAGCGGGGGACAGGGTGATGGCTACACCTTC; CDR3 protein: CASSGGQGDGYTF
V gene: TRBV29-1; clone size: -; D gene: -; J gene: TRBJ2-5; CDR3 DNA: TGCAGCGTTGACGGGGGGGACAGGGTTAGTGGGGAGGAGACCCAGTACTTC; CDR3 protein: CSVDGGDRVSGEETQYF
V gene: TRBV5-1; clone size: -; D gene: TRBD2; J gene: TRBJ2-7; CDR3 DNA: TGCGCCAGCAGCCTCCGGACTAGCGGGATGACCTACGAGCAGTACTTC; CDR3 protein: CASSLRTSGMTYEQYF
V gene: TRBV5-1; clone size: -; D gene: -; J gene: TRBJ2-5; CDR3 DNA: TGCGCCAGCAGTGGGAGTTTGGGGGAGACCCAGTACTTC; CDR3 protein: CASSGSLGETQYF
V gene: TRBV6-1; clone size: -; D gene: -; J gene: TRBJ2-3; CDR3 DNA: TGTGCCAGCAGTGAAGGGTCCCCGAGGGATACGCAGTATTTT; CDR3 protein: CASSEGSPRDTQYF
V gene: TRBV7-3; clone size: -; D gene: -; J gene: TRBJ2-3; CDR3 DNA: TGTGCCAGCGCTATGATAGGCGGGCCCCCTCCTAGCACAGATACGCAGTATTTT; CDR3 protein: CASAMIGGPPPSTDTQYF
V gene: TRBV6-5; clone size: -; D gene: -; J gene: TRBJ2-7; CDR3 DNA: TGTGCCAGGTATCTGGGGGGCTCCTACGAGCAGTACTTC; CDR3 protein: CARYLGGSYEQYF
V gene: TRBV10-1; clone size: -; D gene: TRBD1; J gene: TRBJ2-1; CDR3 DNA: TGCGCCAGCAGCGAGGGGGCAGGGGTAAGCAATGAGCAGTTCTTC; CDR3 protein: CASSEGAGVSNEQFF